The next 14 T cell receptor beta chains were all read from a single sample in a study of response to subunit inactivated influenza vaccine. TCRdb used MiXCR to reprocess the RT-PCR reads, holding one entry per CDR3 protein. The top ten hold 10% to 15% of the sample, which has approximately 530,000 distinct CDR3 sequences, 6% to 9% seen once. Sample: PBMCs from blood, taken about 24 months after vaccination. Receptors were obtained from a man aged 45 to 70 who received an inactivated influenza vaccine.

The chain joins TRBV4-3 to TRBJ2-5; D may correspond to TRBD1 or TRBD2 (5 bases each). Germline V CDR1 and CDR2: LGHNA, YSLEER. The CDR3 has 12 residues. The V gene lost 4 bases and the J gene lost 7 bases, with 10 bases spanning the gap. The CDR3: CASSPHGGTQYF. CDR3 bases: TGCGCCAGCAGCCCCCATGGGGGGACCCAGTACTTC.

The chain couples TRBV7-6 to TRBJ2-5; D may correspond to TRBD1 or TRBD2 (5 bases each). Germline-derived CDR1 and CDR2 are SGHVS and FNYEAQ. The CDR3 has 13 amino acids. Trimming stripped 1 base from V and 7 bases from J, with 10 bases between. The CDR3 is CASSLGGAGTQYF. In DNA, the CDR3 is TGTGCCAGCAGCTTAGGAGGGGCCGGGACCCAGTACTTC.

This clonotype was seen a few times. The chain links TRBV29-1 to TRBJ2-1, with a weak D call TRBD2 (5 bases). V lost 4 bases to trimming and J lost 8 bases, with 12 bases between them. Germline-derived CDR1 and CDR2 are SQVTM and ANQGSEA. This CDR3 region has 12 residues. DNA of the CDR3: TGCAGCGTTGCCCCGGGGTTCGATGAGCAGTTCTTC. Translation: CSVAPGFDEQFF.

CDR3 loop: CASSDLAGGPKTWTGELFF. CDR3 DNA: TGTGCCAGCAGTGACCTAGCGGGGGGGCCTAAAACTTGGACCGGGGAGCTGTTTTTT. J is TRBJ2-2 and V is TRBV27; 12 bases are shared with TRBD2. V shed 5 bases and J 5 bases; nucleotides not matched to a gene: 15. The CDR3 length is 19 residues. Germline assignment: CDR1 MNHEY and CDR2 SMNVEV (reference sequence).

The rearrangement joins TRBV9 to TRBJ2-1, with 7 bases identical to TRBD1. The germline CDR1 and CDR2 sequences are SGDLS and YYNGEE. Trimming cost V 4 bases and J 0 bases; bases outside gene matches: 7. The CDR3 loop spans 16 amino acids. DNA for the CDR3: TGTGCCAGCAGCTCGCCGACAGGGCCCTCCTACAATGAGCAGTTCTTC. This gives the protein CASSSPTGPSYNEQFF. Looking up the rest from reference TRBV9 and TRBJ2-1 gives the full variable domain: DSGVTQTPKHLITATGQRVTLRCSPRSGDLSVYWYQQSLDQGLQFLIQYYNGEERAKGNILERFSAQQFPDLHSELNLSSLELGDSALYFCASSSPTGPSYNEQFFGPGTRLTVL.

This clonotype was seen at least ten times. The rearrangement joins TRBV12-3 or TRBV12-4 to TRBJ1-1; D is ambiguous. The germline V and J ends were trimmed by 3 bases and 0 bases, with 2 bases remaining between them. The CDR3 has 12 residues. The CDR3 nucleotides are TGTGCCAGCAGTTTCATGAACACTGAAGCTTTCTTT. Translating gives CASSFMNTEAFF.

V gene TRBV12-3 or TRBV12-4 combines with J gene TRBJ1-6, with 7 bases matching TRBD1. The CDR3 has 14 residues. V dropped 5 bases and J dropped 8; count of bases not matched to a gene: 6. CDR3 sequence reads: CASSNQGVYSPLHF. CDR3 DNA: TGTGCCAGCAGTAATCAGGGGGTTTATTCACCCCTCCACTTT.

The J gene is TRBJ2-7, the V gene TRBV7-8, with 7 positions matching TRBD2. Germline lookup yields CDR1 SGHVS and CDR2 FQNEAQ. V lost 4 bases and J lost 7; bases outside the gene matches: 16. There are 16 residues in the CDR3. CDR3 bases: TGTGCCAGCAGCTCCGATTTGGGGAGGGCCTTCTTTGAGCAGTACTTC. Translated, it gives CASSSDLGRAFFEQYF.

This clonotype was picked up many times. This chain links TRBV12-3 or TRBV12-4 with TRBJ1-5; no reliable D call. The germline V and J ends were trimmed by 2 bases and 4 bases, with 9 bases remaining between them. This CDR3 contains 14 residues. CDR3 loop: CASSLRLDNQPQHF. The CDR3 DNA sequence: TGTGCCAGCAGTTTAAGACTTGATAATCAGCCCCAGCATTTT.

This clonotype has only a few counts. This chain links TRBV18 with TRBJ2-7, with 8 bases identical to TRBD1. Germline CDR1 is KGHSH and CDR2 is LQKENI. The CDR3 has 14 residues. V lost 3 bases and J lost 2; bases outside the gene matches: 3. The CDR3 here is CASSPKGQAYEQYF. The CDR3 nucleotides read TGTGCCAGCTCACCTAAGGGACAGGCCTACGAGCAGTACTTC.

The table lists this clonotype with a few counts. The gene calls are TRBV12-3 or TRBV12-4 and TRBJ2-2; TRBD2 agrees at 15 bases. CDR3 length equals 15 residues. J gave up 5 bases and V 6 bases, and 1 base lay outside the gene matches. CDR3 loop: CASSGLAGGTGELFF. CDR3 DNA sequence: TGTGCCAGCAGCGGACTAGCGGGGGGGACCGGGGAGCTGTTTTTT.

This chain's CDR3 is CASSFQRQETPLRAYNEQFF. The CDR3 DNA follows: TGCGCCAGCAGCTTTCAACGACAGGAAACGCCTTTAAGGGCCTACAATGAGCAGTTCTTC. The V call is TRBV5-1, the J call TRBJ2-1, with D possibly matching TRBD1 (6 bases). CDR3 length: 20 residues. With 2 bases removed from V and 2 bases from J, the gap between germline ends came to 26 bases. Germline V CDR1 and CDR2: SGHRS, YFSETQ. Full variable domain (missing parts from reference TRBV5-1 and TRBJ2-1): KAGVTQTPRYLIKTRGQQVTLSCSPISGHRSVSWYQQTPGQGLQFLFEYFSETQRNKGNFPGRFSGRQFSNSRSEMNVSTLELGDSALYLCASSFQRQETPLRAYNEQFFGPGTRLTVL.

This clonotype was detected many times. V usage is TRBV24-1 and J usage is TRBJ1-1, with no clear D. This CDR3 has 13 residues. The V gene lost 5 bases and the J gene lost 7 bases, with 13 bases spanning the gap. Germline V gives CDR1 KGHDR, CDR2 SFDVKD. Here the CDR3 DNA reads TGTGCCACCAGTGGGGTGGCGGGCAGTGAAGCTTTCTTT. Translation gives CATSGVAGSEAFF.

The DNA for the CDR3 is TGTGCCAGCAGATACACAGGGGGATGGGATCAGCCCCAGCATTTT. It is translated as CASRYTGGWDQPQHF. The rearrangement links TRBV7-2 to TRBJ1-5; 8 bases map to TRBD1. The length of the CDR3 is 15 residues. Trimming at V came to 6 bases and at J to 5 bases, leaving 9 bases not matched to a gene. Germline CDR1 SGHTA, CDR2 FQGNSA.